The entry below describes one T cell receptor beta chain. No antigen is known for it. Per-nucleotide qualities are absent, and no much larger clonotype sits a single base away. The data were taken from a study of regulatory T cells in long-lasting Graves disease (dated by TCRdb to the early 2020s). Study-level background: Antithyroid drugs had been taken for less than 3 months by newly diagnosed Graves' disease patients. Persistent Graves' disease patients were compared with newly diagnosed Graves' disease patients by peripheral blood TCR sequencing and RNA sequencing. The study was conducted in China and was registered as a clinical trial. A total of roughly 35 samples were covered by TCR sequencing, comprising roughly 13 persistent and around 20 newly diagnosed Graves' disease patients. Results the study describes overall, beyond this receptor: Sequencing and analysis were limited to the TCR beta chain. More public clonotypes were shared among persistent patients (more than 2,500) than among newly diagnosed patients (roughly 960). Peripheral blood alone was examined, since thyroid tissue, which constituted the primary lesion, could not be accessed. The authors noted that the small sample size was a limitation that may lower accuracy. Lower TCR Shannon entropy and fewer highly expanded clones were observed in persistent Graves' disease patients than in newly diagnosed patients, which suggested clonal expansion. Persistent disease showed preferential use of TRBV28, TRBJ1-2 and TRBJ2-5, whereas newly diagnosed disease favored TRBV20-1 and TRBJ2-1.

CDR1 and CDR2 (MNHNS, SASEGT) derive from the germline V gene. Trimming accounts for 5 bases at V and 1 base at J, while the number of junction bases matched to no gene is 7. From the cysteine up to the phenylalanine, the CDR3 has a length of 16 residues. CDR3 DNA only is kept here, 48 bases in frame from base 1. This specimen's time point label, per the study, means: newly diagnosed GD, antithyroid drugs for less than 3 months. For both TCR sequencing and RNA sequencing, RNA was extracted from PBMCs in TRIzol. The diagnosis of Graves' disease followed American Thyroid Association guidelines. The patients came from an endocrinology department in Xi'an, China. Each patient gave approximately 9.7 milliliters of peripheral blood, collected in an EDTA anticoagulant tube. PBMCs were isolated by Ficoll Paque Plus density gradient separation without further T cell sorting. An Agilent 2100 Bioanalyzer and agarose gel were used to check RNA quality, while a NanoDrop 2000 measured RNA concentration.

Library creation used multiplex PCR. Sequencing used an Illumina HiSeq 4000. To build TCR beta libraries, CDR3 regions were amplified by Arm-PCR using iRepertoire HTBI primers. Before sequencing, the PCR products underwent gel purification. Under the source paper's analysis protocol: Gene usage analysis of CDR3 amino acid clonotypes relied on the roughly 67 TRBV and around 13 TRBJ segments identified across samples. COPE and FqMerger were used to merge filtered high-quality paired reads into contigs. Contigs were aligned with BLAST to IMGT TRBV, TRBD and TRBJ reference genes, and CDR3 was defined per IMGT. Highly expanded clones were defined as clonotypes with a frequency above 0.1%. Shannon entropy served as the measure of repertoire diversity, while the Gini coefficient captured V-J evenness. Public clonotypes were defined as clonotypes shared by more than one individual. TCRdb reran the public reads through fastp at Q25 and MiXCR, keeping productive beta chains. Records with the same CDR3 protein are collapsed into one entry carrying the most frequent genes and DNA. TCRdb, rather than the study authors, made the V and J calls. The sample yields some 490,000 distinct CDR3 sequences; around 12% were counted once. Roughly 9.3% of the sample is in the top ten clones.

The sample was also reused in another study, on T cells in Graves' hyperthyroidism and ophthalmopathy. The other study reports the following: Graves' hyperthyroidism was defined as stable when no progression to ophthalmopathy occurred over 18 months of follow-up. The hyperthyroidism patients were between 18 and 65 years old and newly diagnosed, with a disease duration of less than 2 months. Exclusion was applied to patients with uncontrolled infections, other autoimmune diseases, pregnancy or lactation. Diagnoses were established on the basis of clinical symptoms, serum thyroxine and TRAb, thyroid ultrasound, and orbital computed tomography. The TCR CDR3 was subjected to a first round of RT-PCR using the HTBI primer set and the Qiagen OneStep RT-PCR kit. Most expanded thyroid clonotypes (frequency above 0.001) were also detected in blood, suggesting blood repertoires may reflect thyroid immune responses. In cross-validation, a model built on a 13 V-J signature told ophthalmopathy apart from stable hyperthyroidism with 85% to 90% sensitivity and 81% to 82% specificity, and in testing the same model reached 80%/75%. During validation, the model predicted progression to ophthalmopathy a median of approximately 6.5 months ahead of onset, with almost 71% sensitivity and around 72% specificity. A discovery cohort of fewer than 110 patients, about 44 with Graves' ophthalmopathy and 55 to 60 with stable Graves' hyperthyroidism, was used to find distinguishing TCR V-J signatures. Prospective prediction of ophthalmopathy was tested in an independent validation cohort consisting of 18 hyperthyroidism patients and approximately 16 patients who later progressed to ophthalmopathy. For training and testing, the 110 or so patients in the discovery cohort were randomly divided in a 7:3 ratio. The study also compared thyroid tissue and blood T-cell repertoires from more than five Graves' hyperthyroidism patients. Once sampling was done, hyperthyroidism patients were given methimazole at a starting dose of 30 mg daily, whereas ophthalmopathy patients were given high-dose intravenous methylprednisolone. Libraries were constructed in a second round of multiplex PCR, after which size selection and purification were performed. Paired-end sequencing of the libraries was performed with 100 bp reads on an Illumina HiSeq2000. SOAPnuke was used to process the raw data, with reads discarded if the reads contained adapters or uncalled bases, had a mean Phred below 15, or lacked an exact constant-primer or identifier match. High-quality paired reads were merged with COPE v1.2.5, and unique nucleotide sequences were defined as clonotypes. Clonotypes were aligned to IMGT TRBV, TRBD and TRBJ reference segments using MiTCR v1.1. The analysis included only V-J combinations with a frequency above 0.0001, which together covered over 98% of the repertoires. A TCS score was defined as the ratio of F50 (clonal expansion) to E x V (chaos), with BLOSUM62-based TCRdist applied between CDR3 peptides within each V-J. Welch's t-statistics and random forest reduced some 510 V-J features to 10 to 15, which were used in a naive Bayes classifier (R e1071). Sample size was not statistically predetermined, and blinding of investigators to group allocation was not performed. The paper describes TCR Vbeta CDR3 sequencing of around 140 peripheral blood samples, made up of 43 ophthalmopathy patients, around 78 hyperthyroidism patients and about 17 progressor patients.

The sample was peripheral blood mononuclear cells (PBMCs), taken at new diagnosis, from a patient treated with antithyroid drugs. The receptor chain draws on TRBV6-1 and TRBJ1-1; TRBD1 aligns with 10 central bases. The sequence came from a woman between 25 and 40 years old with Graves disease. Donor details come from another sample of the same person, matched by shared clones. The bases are TGTGCCAGCAGTCAACAGACAGGGGGCGGGAACACTGAAGCTTTCTTT. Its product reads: CASSQQTGGGNTEAFF.